The T cell receptor beta chain under discussion was sequenced for a study of early T cells in non-severe SARS-CoV-2 infection. Study information: Bulk RNA from unsorted whole blood was sequenced; chains were unpaired.

The CDR3 loop spans 14 amino acids. After removal of 8 bases from V and 9 bases from J, the junction contained 14 bases not matched to a gene. Germline CDR1 is MNHEY and CDR2 is SVGAGI. Study results and limitations: The matching step, a VDJdb search, favored anti-spike CD8 responses and missed private and CD4 specificities.

Individual cDNA molecules received unique molecular identifiers during library preparation. TCRdb re-called the 5' RACE reads with MiXCR, one entry per CDR3 protein. The data hold tens of thousands of distinct CDR3 sequences, with over 9% observed a single time. This clonotype occurred once. Its target is not known. This may be a read error: a much more frequent sequence differs by one nucleotide. V usage is TRBV6-5 and J usage is TRBJ1-1; 8 bases align to TRBD1. This clonotype originated in an adult who was a healthcare worker with PCR-confirmed SARS-CoV-2 infection or an uninfected control (not recorded which). Specimen: whole blood. The CDR3 loop is CASGGPDRDDKAFF. Written as DNA, the CDR3 is TGTGCCAGCGGAGGCCCGGACAGGGACGATAAAGCTTTCTTT.